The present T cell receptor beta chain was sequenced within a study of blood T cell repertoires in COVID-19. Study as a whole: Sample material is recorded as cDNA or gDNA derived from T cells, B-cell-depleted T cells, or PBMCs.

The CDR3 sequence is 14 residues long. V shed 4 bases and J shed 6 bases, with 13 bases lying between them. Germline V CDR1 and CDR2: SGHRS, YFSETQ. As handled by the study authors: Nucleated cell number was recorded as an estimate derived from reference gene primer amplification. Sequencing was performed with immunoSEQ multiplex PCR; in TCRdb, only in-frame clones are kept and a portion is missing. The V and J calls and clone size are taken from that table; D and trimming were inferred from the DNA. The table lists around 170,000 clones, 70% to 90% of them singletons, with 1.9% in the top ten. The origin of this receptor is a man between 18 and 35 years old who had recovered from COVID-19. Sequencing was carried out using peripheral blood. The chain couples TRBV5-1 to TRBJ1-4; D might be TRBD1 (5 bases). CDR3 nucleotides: TGCGCCAGCAGCCCGCCGGGGGGGTATGAAAAACTGTTTTTT. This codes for CASSPPGGYEKLFF. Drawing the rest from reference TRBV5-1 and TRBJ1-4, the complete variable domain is KAGVTQTPRYLIKTRGQQVTLSCSPISGHRSVSWYQQTPGQGLQFLFEYFSETQRNKGNFPGRFSGRQFSNSRSEMNVSTLELGDSALYLCASSPPGGYEKLFFGSGTQLSVL.